Given below is one T cell receptor beta chain in context. Its specificity is not known. No ophthalmopathy progression within 18 months constituted stable Graves' hyperthyroidism. Newly diagnosed hyperthyroidism patients aged 18 to 65 years had disease lasting under 2 months. PBMCs came from 9 to 10 ml fresh peripheral blood. Germline CDR1 and CDR2: SGHRS and YFSETQ. The CDR3 consists of 14 residues. Trimming left V 2 bases short and J 4 bases short, with 10 bases between. Amplification of TCR beta CDR3 regions used RNA as the template. During a first-round RT-PCR of the TCR CDR3, the HTBI primer set was used. TCRdb analysed the multiplex PCR reads with MiXCR anew, one entry per CDR3 protein. The sample carries around 720,000 distinct CDR3 sequences, over 35% recorded once. This specimen belongs to a study of T cells in Graves' hyperthyroidism and ophthalmopathy. Study-wide findings and caveats: Most thyroid clonotypes expanded above 0.001 were also detected in blood.

The V call is TRBV5-1, the J call TRBJ1-3; D call uncertain. The receptor's source is a woman in her thirties or forties with Graves' hyperthyroidism. Sequencing was performed on blood. The CDR3: CASSFEGLGNTIYF. The CDR3, as DNA: TGCGCCAGCAGCTTCGAAGGATTGGGAAACACCATATATTTT.